The present T cell receptor (beta chain) was sequenced within a study of T-cell memory formation after mild COVID-19. Study details: TCR clustering was largely donor specific.

Overall study findings and caveats: Clones that contracted from day 15 to 85 were balanced CD4/CD8, while later expanders leaned CD4+. Some clones that responded were present in memory (sampled pre-infection), which suggests cross-reactive memory joined.

Turning to this clonotype: As yet, its antigen is unknown.

The length of the CDR3 is 15 residues. The ends lost 0 bases at V and 6 bases at J; junction bases unmatched: 4. CDR1 and CDR2 (germline): MNHEY, SVGAGI. cDNA libraries for TCR alpha and TCR beta, carrying sample barcodes and UMIs, came from 5'RACE with constant-segment primers. TCRdb re-called the 5' RACE reads with MiXCR, one entry per CDR3 protein. This sample has about 400,000 distinct CDR3 sequences, with 20% to 30% found just once. Sequencing input: PBMCs or a T cell subset sorted from them (not recorded which). The clonotype comes from an adult woman who had mild COVID-19 (a few samples of this study predate the infection). Cell type and time point are not known. The chain uses TRBV6-5 and TRBJ2-3; TRBD1 matches 9 bases. The CDR3 reads CASSYSLQGADTQYF. The CDR3 coding sequence is TGTGCCAGCAGTTACTCGCTACAGGGGGCGGATACGCAGTATTTT.